This record looks at one TCR beta chain sequence and its context. Profiling relied on immunoSEQ multiplex PCR, and the TCRdb table lists in-frame clones only, not all of them. The data show 150,000 or so clones, with 92% seen just once and roughly 5% held by the top ten. This specimen comes from a study of T cell responses to AZD1222 COVID-19 vaccine. About the study: Second-dose intervals near 4 or 12 weeks were combined.

Germline V lookup: CDR1 SQVTM, CDR2 ANQGSEA. The CDR3 loop spans 13 amino acids. With 4 bases clipped from V and 2 bases from J, the junction kept 5 bases outside the gene matches. Material: peripheral blood, obtained on day 0 of AZD1222 vaccination. This sequence originates from an adult in good health. This chain links TRBV29-1 with TRBJ2-7; TRBD2 aligns across 7 bases. The CDR3 protein is CSVVSGFTYEQYF. Here the CDR3 DNA reads TGCAGCGTTGTTAGCGGGTTCACCTACGAGCAGTACTTC.